The clone carrying this T cell receptor beta chain was counted a single time. This sample stems from a study of blood T cell repertoires in COVID-19. This CDR3 has 14 amino acids. Germline CDR1 LNHDA, CDR2 SQIVND (reference sequence). Trimming at V came to 3 bases and at J to 3 bases, leaving 3 bases not matched to a gene. In the source study's methods: It was from reference gene primer amplification that nucleated cell counts were estimated. Data came from immunoSEQ multiplex PCR; TCRdb stores just in-frame clones and leaves some out. That table supplies the V and J calls and clone size; D and trimming were determined from the DNA. The sample has some 140,000 clones, about 85% seen once.

Material: peripheral blood. The TCR originated in a man in his 60s with COVID-19, enrolled during active disease. The chain links TRBV19 to TRBJ2-3, with TRBD2 identical over 7 bases. CDR3 nucleotides: TGTGCCAGTAGTATTCGGGGGGAGACAGATACGCAGTATTTT. Translating gives CASSIRGETDTQYF. Using reference TRBV19 and TRBJ2-3 for the parts outside the CDR3, the full variable domain is DGGITQSPKYLFRKEGQNVTLSCEQNLNHDAMYWYRQDPGQGLRLIYYSQIVNDFQKGDIAEGYSVSREKKESFPLTVTSAQKNPTAFYLCASSIRGETDTQYFGPGTRLTVL.